Shown below are 24 T cell receptor beta chains from a single sample sequenced in a study of T cells in Graves' hyperthyroidism and ophthalmopathy. Authors of the study amplified TCR beta CDR3 regions from RNA transcripts. The HTBI primer set was used in a first-round RT-PCR of the TCR CDR3. TCRdb called the multiplex PCR reads again in MiXCR, with one record for every CDR3 protein. This table holds approximately 400,000 distinct CDR3 sequences, approximately 19% found once. Sequencing used blood. These receptors all stem from a woman under 30 with Graves' hyperthyroidism.

This clonotype showed up many times. This chain uses TRBV7-6 with TRBJ1-3, with 7 bases fitting TRBD1. Unmatched junction bases numbered 0, after V lost 4 bases and J lost 0 bases. The germline V gene encodes CDR1 SGHVS and CDR2 FNYEAQ. The length of the CDR3 is 14 residues. Written as DNA, the CDR3 is TGTGCCAGCAGCTGGGACAGCTCTGGAAACACCATATATTTT. It translates to CASSWDSSGNTIYF.

CDR3 nucleotide sequence: TGCAGTGCCCCGAGTTGTTGGCAGTACTTC. As protein: CSAPSCWQYF. The gene calls are TRBV20-1 and TRBJ2-7; D unclear. Trimming shortened V by 6 bases and J by 9 bases, and 12 bases separated the two germline ends. CDR1 DFQATT and CDR2 SNEGSKA come from the germline V gene (reference sequence). The CDR3 has 10 residues.

This rearrangement joins TRBV4-1 to TRBJ2-5; 11 bases are shared with TRBD2. V was pared by 4 bases and J by 1 base, with 8 bases of the junction left unmatched. The CDR3 has 17 residues. CDR1 MGHRA and CDR2 YSYEKL come from the germline V gene. The CDR3 is CASSRLLAGVIQETQYF. In nucleotides, the CDR3 is TGCGCCAGCAGCCGACTACTAGCGGGGGTAATCCAAGAGACCCAGTACTTC.

J is TRBJ2-7 and V is TRBV6-1; D unclear. CDR1 is MNHNS, CDR2 SASEGT, per germline. Trimming cost V 5 bases and J 5 bases, with 16 bases left between them. The CDR3 covers 14 residues. CDR3 protein: CASSPHSRVDEQYF. The CDR3 DNA is TGTGCCAGCAGTCCCCACAGTAGGGTCGACGAGCAGTACTTC.

This clonotype has at least ten counts. The chain carries TRBV5-1 and TRBJ2-3, with D tentatively TRBD1 or TRBD2 (5 bases each). Germline V gives CDR1 SGHRS, CDR2 YFSETQ. CDR3 length equals 15 residues. The ends were cut back, 1 base at V and 0 bases at J, with 9 bases in the middle. The CDR3: CASSLLGVSTDTQYF. CDR3 DNA sequence: TGCGCCAGCAGCTTGCTGGGGGTAAGCACAGATACGCAGTATTTT.

This chain links TRBV2 with TRBJ1-2; D not resolved. The CDR3 covers 12 residues. Per the germline V gene, CDR1 is SNHLY and CDR2 is FYNNEI. V was trimmed by 6 bases and J by 6 bases, leaving 11 bases between them. The CDR3 DNA follows: TGTGCCAGCAGGGAGACACCTCATGGCTACACCTTC. It encodes CASRETPHGYTF.

This clonotype occurred many times. This chain uses TRBV13 with TRBJ2-7; 8 nucleotides line up with TRBD1. In germline, CDR1 is PRHDT, CDR2 FYEKMQ (reference sequence). V trimming: 5 bases; J trimming: 3 bases; junction bases outside the gene matches: 12. The CDR3 is made up of 16 amino acids. This CDR3 reads CASSETGTGTIYEQYF. DNA of the CDR3: TGTGCCAGCAGCGAAACCGGGACAGGTACCATCTACGAGCAGTACTTC.

The sample holds many counts of this clonotype. This chain joins TRBV7-2 and TRBJ1-2; D remains ambiguous. V lost 5 bases and J 4 bases, leaving 14 bases between the germline ends. Looked up from germline, CDR1 is SGHTA and CDR2 is FQGNSA. CDR3 length: 14 amino acids. CDR3 DNA sequence: TGTGCCAGCAGCCGAAACGCAGGCGTCTATGGCTACACCTTC. Translating it yields CASSRNAGVYGYTF.

In its sample, this clonotype was seen many times. The chain employs TRBV6-5 and TRBJ1-2; 11 bases line up with TRBD1. The CDR3 consists of 16 residues. CDR1 is MNHEY and CDR2 is SVGAGI in the germline V gene. V lost 7 bases and J lost 8; bases outside the gene matches: 15. CDR3 bases: TGTGCCAGCACCAGGGGAGGGACAGGGGGTCACGGGGGCTACACCTTC. Its translation: CASTRGGTGGHGGYTF.

At least ten counts were recorded for this clonotype. This chain's CDR3 is CASSLSGANTGELFF. The CDR3, as DNA: TGTGCCAGCAGCTTAAGTGGTGCGAACACCGGGGAGCTGTTTTTT. This chain connects TRBV7-3 to TRBJ2-2; D remains unclear. The CDR3 is 15 residues long. The V gene lost 1 base and the J gene lost 0 bases, with 6 bases spanning the gap. The germline gives CDR1 SGHTA, CDR2 FQGTGA.

A word on this clonotype: A clone one base away is much larger, so this may be a read error. The V gene is TRBV5-1, the J gene TRBJ1-1, with 7 bases aligning to TRBD1. Germline V gene data show CDR1 as SGHRS and CDR2 as YFSETQ. This CDR3 is built from 14 residues. CDR3 in DNA: TGCGCCAGCAGGGGGACAGATATGAACTCTGAAGCTTTCTTT. Residues: CASRGTDMNSEAFF.

This clonotype was counted a few times. The CDR3 DNA follows: TGCAGTGCCCTACCGAGAACAGGAGGCCCGATGAACACTGAAGCTTTCTTT. This codes for CSALPRTGGPMNTEAFF. The chain carries TRBV29-1 and TRBJ1-1, with a tentative D call TRBD1 (5 bases). Germline V gives CDR1 SQVTM, CDR2 ANQGSEA. The CDR3 is 17 residues long.

In this sample, this clonotype turned up many times. CDR3 nucleotide sequence: TGTGCCAGCACCGACGACAGCCTTGAAGCTTTCTTT. Amino acids: CASTDDSLEAFF. The gene calls are TRBV2 and TRBJ1-1, with D possibly being TRBD1 (5 bases). The CDR3 covers 12 residues. The V end lost 7 bases, the J end lost 7 bases, and 13 bases lay between the germline ends. Per germline, CDR1 SNHLY and CDR2 FYNNEI.

The rearrangement uses TRBV11-1 and TRBJ1-1; 7 bases align to TRBD1. Looked up from germline, CDR1 is SGHAT and CDR2 is FQDESV (reference sequence). The CDR3 length is 14 residues. J gave up 3 bases and V 6 bases, and 7 bases lay outside the gene matches. This CDR3 is CASSPETGDTEAFF. The CDR3 DNA reads TGTGCCAGCAGTCCGGAAACAGGGGACACTGAAGCTTTCTTT.

This clonotype was recorded many times. This chain connects TRBV25-1 to TRBJ2-2; possibly TRBD2 for D (5 bases). CDR1 MGHDK and CDR2 SYGVNS come from the germline V gene. V lost 1 base and J lost 5, with 8 bases in between. The CDR3 spans 14 residues. CDR3 DNA: TGTGCCAGCAGTGAATTGACGGGAACCGGGGAGCTGTTTTTT. It encodes CASSELTGTGELFF.

The table lists this clonotype with many counts. The chain recombines TRBV4-2 with TRBJ2-7; no clear D gene. The V end was cut by 1 base, the J end by 0 bases, with 7 bases between. The CDR3 is 14 residues long. CDR1 and CDR2 (germline): LGHNA, YNFKEQ. The CDR3 nucleotides are TGTGCCAGCAGCCAAGGACAAGACTCCTACGAGCAGTACTTC. Its protein product is CASSQGQDSYEQYF.

This clonotype was counted at least ten times. This sequence joins TRBV6-8 and TRBJ1-5, with D unclear. The length of the CDR3 is 16 residues. Germline V gene lookup returns CDR1 MNHGY and CDR2 SAAAGT. The CDR3 sequence is CGDGVGENGSNQPQHF. As DNA, the CDR3 is TGTGGGGATGGGGTCGGGGAAAATGGTAGCAATCAGCCCCAGCATTTT.

This clonotype has ten or more counts. V is TRBV7-2 and J is TRBJ2-5, with 12 bases lining up with TRBD2. The germline CDR1 and CDR2 sequences are SGHTA and FQGNSA. Trimming at V came to 4 bases and at J to 0 bases, leaving 3 bases not matched to a gene. The CDR3 is 16 residues long. CDR3 nucleotides: TGTGCCAGCAGCTCAGGGACTAGCGGGTACCAAGAGACCCAGTACTTC. Translated: CASSSGTSGYQETQYF. Based on the CDR3 plus reference TRBV7-2 and TRBJ2-5, the full variable domain is GAGVSQSPSNKVTEKGKDVELRCDPISGHTALYWYRQSLGQGLEFLIYFQGNSAPDKSGLPSDRFSAERTGGSVSTLTIQRTQQEDSAVYLCASSSGTSGYQETQYFGPGTRLLVL.

This chain uses TRBV12-3 or TRBV12-4 with TRBJ1-2; TRBD1 aligns across 12 bases. The CDR3 sequence is 16 residues long. Trimming cost V 3 bases and J 4 bases; bases outside gene matches: 6. The CDR3 nucleotides read TGTGCCAGCAGTTTCGCGGGACAGGGGGCGACCTATGGCTACACCTTC. Translated, it gives CASSFAGQGATYGYTF.

Ten or more counts support this clonotype. The chain carries TRBV12-3 or TRBV12-4 and TRBJ2-7; D possibly matches TRBD1 or TRBD2 (5 bases each). V was clipped by 8 bases and J by 3 bases, with 17 bases between them. The CDR3 has 14 residues. In nucleotides, the CDR3 is TGTGCCAGCGGTCAATCCGGGACCTTCTACGAGCAGTACTTC. It is translated as CASGQSGTFYEQYF.

This chain's CDR3 is CATSDAGDSYEQYF. CDR3 bases: TGTGCCACCAGTGATGCCGGGGACTCCTACGAGCAGTACTTC. This sequence joins TRBV24-1 and TRBJ2-7; a possible D gene is TRBD2 (5 bases). The CDR3 has 14 amino acids. Germline values: CDR1 KGHDR, CDR2 SFDVKD. Trimming stripped 3 bases from V and 0 bases from J, with 8 bases between.

This clonotype was found many times. The chain carries TRBV28 and TRBJ2-3, with 14 bases matching TRBD2. The CDR3 is 19 residues long. The V segment lost 7 bases and the J segment 2 bases; nucleotides outside the gene matches: 14. Looked up from germline, CDR1 is MDHEN and CDR2 is SYDVKM. The CDR3 spells CASNTRGLAGGQLTDTQYF. The CDR3 DNA follows: TGTGCCAGCAATACCCGCGGACTAGCGGGGGGACAACTCACAGATACGCAGTATTTT.

This clonotype was recorded a few times. The chain couples TRBV5-4 to TRBJ2-2; tentatively, D is TRBD1 or TRBD2 (5 bases each). Trimming took 3 bases from V and 4 from J, leaving 19 bases between them. This CDR3 is built from 17 residues. Germline loops: CDR1 SGHNT, CDR2 YYREEE (reference sequence). The DNA of the CDR3 is TGTGCCAGCAGCTCTAAGGACGGGGCCGGGGTCACCGGGGAGCTGTTTTTT. It is translated as CASSSKDGAGVTGELFF. The full variable domain, in which reference TRBV5-4 and TRBJ2-2 provide the parts outside the CDR3, is ETGVTQSPTHLIKTRGQQVTLRCSSQSGHNTVSWYQQALGQGPQFIFQYYREEENGRGNFPPRFSGLQFPNYSSELNVNALELDDSALYLCASSSKDGAGVTGELFFGEGSRLTVL.

This clonotype was seen many times. This chain joins TRBV20-1 and TRBJ2-5; D is undetermined. Between the trimmed V and J ends, which lost 5 bases and 2 bases, there was a span of 9 bases. This CDR3 has 12 amino acids. Germline CDR1 is DFQATT and CDR2 is SNEGSKA (reference sequence). The CDR3 region has the DNA TGCAGTGCTCTTAGGGCGCAAGAGACCCAGTACTTC. Translated: CSALRAQETQYF.